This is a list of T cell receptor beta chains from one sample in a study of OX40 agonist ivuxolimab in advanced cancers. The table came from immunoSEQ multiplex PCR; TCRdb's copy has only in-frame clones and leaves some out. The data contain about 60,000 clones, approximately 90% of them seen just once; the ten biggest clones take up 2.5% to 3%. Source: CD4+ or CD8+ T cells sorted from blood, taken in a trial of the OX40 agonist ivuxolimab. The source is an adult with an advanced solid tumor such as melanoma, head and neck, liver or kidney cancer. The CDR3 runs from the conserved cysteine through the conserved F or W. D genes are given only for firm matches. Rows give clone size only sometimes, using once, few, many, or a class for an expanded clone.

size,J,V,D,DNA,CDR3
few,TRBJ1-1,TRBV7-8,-,TGTGCCAGCAGCCCTAGACAGGCCCACACTGAAGCTTTCTTT,CASSPRQAHTEAFF
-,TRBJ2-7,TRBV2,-,TGTGCCAGCAGTGGGGCGGACGAGCAGTACTTC,CASSGADEQYF
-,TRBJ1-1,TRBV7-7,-,TGTGCTAGCAGCTCTCACAGCCCATGGGTGGGCACTGAAGCTTTCTTT,CASSSHSPWVGTEAFF
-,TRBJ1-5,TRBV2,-,TGTGCCAGCAGCCTACTTGGGCCAGGATTAAATCAGCCCCAGCATTTT,CASSLLGPGLNQPQHF
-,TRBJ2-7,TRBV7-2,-,TGTGCCAGCAGCTTATATTACGGCTACGAGCAGTACTTC,CASSLYYGYEQYF
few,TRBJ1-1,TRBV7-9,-,TGTGCCAGCAGCTCCCCGGGAGGCGGGACTGAAGCTTTCTTT,CASSSPGGGTEAFF
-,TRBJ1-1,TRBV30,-,TGTGCCTGGAGTGTAGGTTATTACACTGAAGCTTTCTTT,CAWSVGYYTEAFF
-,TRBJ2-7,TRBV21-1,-,TGTGCCAGCAGCATACCAGAGCAGTACTTC,CASSIPEQYF
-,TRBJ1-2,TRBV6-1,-,TGTGCCAGCAGAGACAGAATCTATGGCTACACCTTC,CASRDRIYGYTF
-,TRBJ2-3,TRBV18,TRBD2,TGTGCCAGCTCACCGTTACTAGCGGAGTCCACAGATACGCAGTATTTT,CASSPLLAESTDTQYF
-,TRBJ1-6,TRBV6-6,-,TGTGCCAGCAGCCCACAGGGAACGAATTCACCCCTCCACTTT,CASSPQGTNSPLHF
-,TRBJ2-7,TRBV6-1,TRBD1,TGTGCCAGCAACAACAGGGGCTACGAGCAGTACTTC,CASNNRGYEQYF
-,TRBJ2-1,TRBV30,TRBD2,TGTGCCTGGAGTCGTGGCGGGAGGCCGGTCTTC,CAWSRGGRPVF
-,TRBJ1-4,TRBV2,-,TGTGCCAGCAGAGAGGGGACAACTAATGAAAAACTGTTTTTT,CASREGTTNEKLFF
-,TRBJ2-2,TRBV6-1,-,TGTGCCAGCAGCCCCGGACAGGGAGGGGCCGGGGAGCTGTTTTTT,CASSPGQGGAGELFF
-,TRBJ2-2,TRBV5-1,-,TGCGCCAGCAGTTTACAGGGAGCGAACACCGGGGAGCTGTTTTTT,CASSLQGANTGELFF
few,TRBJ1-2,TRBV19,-,TGTGCCAGTAGTACCTCGGACAGAGGAAGTTACACCTTC,CASSTSDRGSYTF
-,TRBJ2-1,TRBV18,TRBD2,TGTGCCAGCTCACCACCTGTAGCGGGAGGGATGGATGAGCAGTTCTTC,CASSPPVAGGMDEQFF
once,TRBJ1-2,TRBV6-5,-,TGTGCCAGCAGTGTTGGGTCTAACTATGGCTACACCTTC,CASSVGSNYGYTF
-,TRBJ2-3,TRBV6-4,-,TGTGCCAGCAGTGATACAGGCGGAGCAGATACGCAGTATTTT,CASSDTGGADTQYF
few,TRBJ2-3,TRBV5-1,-,TGCGCCAGCAGCTGGGGGACCCTAACAGATACGCAGTATTTT,CASSWGTLTDTQYF
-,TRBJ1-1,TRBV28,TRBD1,TGTGCCAGTCTGACAGGGGGGGCTGAAGCTTTCTTT,CASLTGGAEAFF
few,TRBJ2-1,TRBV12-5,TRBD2,TGTGCTAGTGGTTTGGTGTTGGAGCGGGAGCGACAATACAATGAGCAGTTCTTC,CASGLVLERERQYNEQFF
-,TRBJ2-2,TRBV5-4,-,TGTGCCAGCAGCTTGGGAGAATCCGGGGAGCTGTTTTTT,CASSLGESGELFF
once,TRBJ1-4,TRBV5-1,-,TGCGCCAGCAGGGTGGAATCCGGAGCAACTAATGAAAAACTGTTTTTT,CASRVESGATNEKLFF
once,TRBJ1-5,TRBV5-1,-,TGCGCCAGCAGCTTTTGGACGGATCCAGGTTCTCAGCCCCAGCATTTT,CASSFWTDPGSQPQHF
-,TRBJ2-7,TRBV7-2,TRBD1,TGTGCCAGCAGCTTAGCCACGGGACAGGGCTACGAGCAGTACTTC,CASSLATGQGYEQYF
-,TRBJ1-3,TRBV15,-,TGTGCCACCAGCAGAGATCCCGCAGGCTCTGGAAACACCATATATTTT,CATSRDPAGSGNTIYF
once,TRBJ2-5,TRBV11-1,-,TGTGCCAGCAGCTTAGGGGTGGTGGAGACCCAGTACTTC,CASSLGVVETQYF
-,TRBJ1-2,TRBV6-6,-,TGTGCCAGCAGTGATGTCAACGCCTATGGCTACACCTTC,CASSDVNAYGYTF
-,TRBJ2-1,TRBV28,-,TGTGCCAGCAACGACAGGGAGGCTCGGGGTTACAATGAGCAGTTCTTC,CASNDREARGYNEQFF
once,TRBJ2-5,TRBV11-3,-,TGTGCCAGCAGCTCCACAGGGCGGGAGACCCAGTACTTC,CASSSTGRETQYF
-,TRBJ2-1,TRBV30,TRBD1,TGTGCCTGGAGCCGGGACAGGAAGTCCAATGAGCAGTTCTTC,CAWSRDRKSNEQFF
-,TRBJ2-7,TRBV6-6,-,TGTGCCAGCAGGCTCGTAGGAGGGCGATACGAGCAGTACTTC,CASRLVGGRYEQYF
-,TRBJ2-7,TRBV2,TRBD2,TGTGCCAGCAGGTCTGGGACTAGCTCATCCGAGCAGTACTTC,CASRSGTSSSEQYF
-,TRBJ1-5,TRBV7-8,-,TGTGCCAGCAGCGACGGGCCCCGGGGTCAGCCCCAGCATTTT,CASSDGPRGQPQHF
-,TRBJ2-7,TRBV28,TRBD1,TGTGCCAGCAGTACCGGGACAGGTCTGTGGGAGCAGTACTTC,CASSTGTGLWEQYF
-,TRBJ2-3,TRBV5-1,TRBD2,TGCGCCAGCAGCTTGCGCGGGAGTGTCTCAGATACGCAGTATTTT,CASSLRGSVSDTQYF
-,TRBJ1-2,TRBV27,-,TGTGCCAGCACCCCCGGGGGTGGGGGCGGCTACACCTTC,CASTPGGGGGYTF
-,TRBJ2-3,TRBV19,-,TGTGCCAGTAGCAGGGCTAACACAGATACGCAGTATTTT,CASSRANTDTQYF
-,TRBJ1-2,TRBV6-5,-,TGTGCCAGCAGTTCGGCAGGAGCAGCTAACTATGGCTACACCTTC,CASSSAGAANYGYTF
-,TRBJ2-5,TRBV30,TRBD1,TGTGCCTGGGGGACAGCAGAGACCCAGTACTTC,CAWGTAETQYF
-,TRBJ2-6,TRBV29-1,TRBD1,TGCAGCGTGGGGACAGGGGCTGGGGCCAACGTCCTGACTTTC,CSVGTGAGANVLTF
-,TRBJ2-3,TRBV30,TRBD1,TGTGCCTGGAGTACAGGGGGCAGCACAGATACGCAGTATTTT,CAWSTGGSTDTQYF
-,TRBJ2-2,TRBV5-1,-,TGCGCCAGCAGCTTGGTCTGGGGGGACGAAGCCAGGGAGCTGTTTTTT,CASSLVWGDEARELFF
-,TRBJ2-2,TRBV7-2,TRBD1,TGTGCCAGCAGCCCAGGGGGCGCGTCGTTGGAGCTGTTTTTT,CASSPGGASLELFF
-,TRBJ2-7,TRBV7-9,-,TGTGCCAGCAGCTCTAATGGGGGCTACGAGCAGTACTTC,CASSSNGGYEQYF
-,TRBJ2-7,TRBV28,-,TGTGCCAGCAGTCGGGGAGTTTACGAGCAGTACTTC,CASSRGVYEQYF
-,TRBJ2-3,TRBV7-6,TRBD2,TGTGCCAGCAGCCTTTCTCCCGGGACTAGCGGATCAACTAGCACAGATACGCAGTATTTT,CASSLSPGTSGSTSTDTQYF
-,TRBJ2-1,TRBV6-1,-,TGTGCCAGCACACCCCGACACGGGTACTACAATGAGCAGTTCTTC,CASTPRHGYYNEQFF
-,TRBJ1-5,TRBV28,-,TGTGCCAGCAGTCCACCGGAGGGAGTGCAGCATTTT,CASSPPEGVQHF
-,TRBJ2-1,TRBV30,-,TGTGCCTGGAGTAGGGGGGGTTACTCCTACAATGAGCAGTTCTTC,CAWSRGGYSYNEQFF
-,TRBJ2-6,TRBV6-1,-,TGTGCCAGCAGTGAAGGAGCCGGGGCCAACGTCCTGACTTTC,CASSEGAGANVLTF
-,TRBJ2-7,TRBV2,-,TGTGCCAGCAGTGTATCTGGACCCCCCTACGAGCAGTACTTC,CASSVSGPPYEQYF
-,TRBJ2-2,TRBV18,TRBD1,TGTGCCAGCTCGCCTCTGGACAGGGGAGACACCGGGGAGCTGTTTTTT,CASSPLDRGDTGELFF
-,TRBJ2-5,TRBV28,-,TGTGCCAGCAGCCCCAGGGACATCCGAGAGACCCAGTACTTC,CASSPRDIRETQYF
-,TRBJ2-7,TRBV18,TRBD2,TGTGCCAGCTCACCGGGACTAGCGGGAGTTTACGAGCAGTACTTC,CASSPGLAGVYEQYF
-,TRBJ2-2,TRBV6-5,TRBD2,TGTGCCAGCAGTAGAAGACTAGCGGGAGCCGGGGAGCTGTTTTTT,CASSRRLAGAGELFF
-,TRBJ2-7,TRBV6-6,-,TGTGCCAGCAGCACTAAGGACACCGGAACCTACGAGCAGTACTTC,CASSTKDTGTYEQYF